One sample yielded the 20 T cell receptor beta chains listed below, sequenced in a study of T cell responses to AZD1222 COVID-19 vaccine (dated by TCRdb to the early 2020s). Receptor amplification or capture employed the immunoSEQ multiplex PCR assay. The immuneACCESS repertoire file appears here via TCRdb, limited to in-frame rearrangements. These files lack a portion of the clones; in checked studies, under half of the deficit traces to unresolved V genes, and the cause of the others is not known. Present in this sample are about 120,000 clones, more than 85% of which were seen just once. 7.5% of the sample lies in the top ten. Reading the label with the study, this specimen's time point is: baseline before first vaccination. The source was peripheral blood, collected on day 0 of AZD1222 vaccination. Receptor source: an adult in good health.

The genes are TRBV23-1 and TRBJ1-5; a possible D gene is TRBD1 (5 bases). TRBV23-1 carries the ORF label, with uncertain function. This CDR3 comprises 14 residues. Trimming removed 6 bases from V and 9 bases from J, with 18 bases in between. The CDR3 spells CASSLSGDSGPQHF. CDR3 DNA: TGCGCCAGCAGCCTCTCTGGGGACTCCGGGCCCCAGCATTTT.

The chain joins TRBV28 to TRBJ1-6; perhaps TRBD1 as D (6 bases). Germline V gene sequence: CDR1 MDHEN, CDR2 SYDVKM. CDR3 length equals 16 residues. The V end lost 3 bases, the J end lost 5 bases, and 14 bases lay between the germline ends. The DNA for the CDR3 is TGTGCCAGCAGTTTTGCGACAGGAATCGATAATTCACCCCTCCACTTT. It specifies CASSFATGIDNSPLHF.

In DNA form, the CDR3 reads TGTGCCAGCTCCCCCGGGACAGGGGTCTACGAGCAGTACTTC. Protein sequence: CASSPGTGVYEQYF. The chain combines TRBV18 with TRBJ2-7; 10 bases agree with TRBD1. With V trimmed by 6 bases and J by 3 bases, 5 bases remained unmatched. CDR3 length: 14 amino acids. Germline CDR1 reads KGHSH; CDR2 reads LQKENI.

This clone appeared a few times. This chain uses TRBV12-3 or TRBV12-4 with TRBJ1-1; 12 bases match TRBD1. The CDR3 has 13 amino acids. The V and J ends lost 3 bases and 8 bases, in that order; junction bases with no gene match: 1. The CDR3 region is CASSLGQGAEAFF. For the CDR3, the DNA is TGTGCCAGCAGTTTGGGACAGGGGGCCGAAGCTTTCTTT.

The V gene is TRBV12-3 or TRBV12-4, the J gene TRBJ1-2; D unresolved. V was shortened by 3 bases and J by 2 bases, with 7 bases between the two germline ends. This CDR3 is built from 13 residues. The CDR3 DNA sequence: TGTGCCAGCAGTTTCGGGCCCAACTATGGCTACACCTTC. The encoded protein is CASSFGPNYGYTF.

Concerning this clone itself: In the same sample, other DNA sequences code for this CDR3. The chain joins TRBV12-3 or TRBV12-4 to TRBJ2-3; D is unclear. The V gene lost 4 bases and the J gene lost 4 bases, with 3 bases spanning the gap. The CDR3 sequence is 11 residues long. CDR3 amino acids: CASSSADTQYF. The CDR3 nucleotides are TGTGCCAGCAGTTCAGCAGATACGCAGTATTTT.

Here the CDR3 DNA reads TGTGCCAGCAACTTCCGTGTCCAGGGGGACACCGGGGAGCTGTTTTTT. Protein: CASNFRVQGDTGELFF. This chain links TRBV27 with TRBJ2-2; the match to TRBD1 covers 7 bases. This CDR3 is 16 amino acids long. J lost 3 bases, V lost 7 bases, and 11 bases had no gene match. Germline V gene sequence: CDR1 MNHEY, CDR2 SMNVEV (reference sequence).

The genes are TRBV27 and TRBJ2-7; no reliable D call. Per germline, CDR1 MNHEY and CDR2 SMNVEV (reference sequence). The CDR3 has 15 amino acids. Between the trimmed V and J ends, which lost 8 bases and 6 bases, there was a span of 23 bases. CDR3 in amino acids: CASAPSGSGPSEQYF. The CDR3 DNA follows: TGTGCCAGCGCACCGTCCGGCTCAGGACCCTCCGAGCAGTACTTC.

V usage is TRBV29-1 and J usage is TRBJ1-5, with D possibly being TRBD1 (6 bases). CDR1 and CDR2 from the germline V gene are SQVTM and ANQGSEA. Trimming left V 7 bases short and J 3 bases short, with 13 bases between. CDR3 length: 13 residues. The CDR3 coding sequence is TGCAGCGCAGCGGGACACCTCAATCAGCCCCAGCATTTT. Translation: CSAAGHLNQPQHF. Variable domain in full (rest from reference TRBV29-1 and TRBJ1-5): SAVISQKPSRDICQRGTSLTIQCQVDSQVTMMFWYRQQPGQSLTLIATANQGSEATYESGFVIDKFPISRPNLTFSTLTVSNMSPEDSSIYLCSAAGHLNQPQHFGDGTRLSIL.

The chain has TRBV3-1 (or the pseudogene TRBV3-2) and TRBJ1-1; D remains ambiguous. CDR1 and CDR2 (germline): LGHDT, YNNKEL (reference sequence). CDR3 size: 16 residues. Trimming left V 0 bases short and J 1 base short, with 12 bases between. The CDR3 DNA sequence: TGTGCCAGCAGCCAAGAAGCCTCCCGGGGGAACACTGAAGCTTTCTTT. Its translation is CASSQEASRGNTEAFF.

V gene TRBV27 combines with J gene TRBJ2-1; D is uncertain. CDR3 length: 16 amino acids. Germline V gene sequence: CDR1 MNHEY, CDR2 SMNVEV (reference sequence). Deletions cut 0 bases from V and 3 bases from J, with 12 bases between. CDR3: CASSLSPKIHYNEQFF. In DNA, the CDR3 is TGTGCCAGCAGTTTATCGCCAAAGATTCACTACAATGAGCAGTTCTTC.

This clone was picked up one time. This CDR3 reads CASSVGSNQPQHF. CDR3 sequence (DNA): TGCGCCAGCAGCGTGGGCAGCAATCAGCCCCAGCATTTT. J is TRBJ1-5 and V is TRBV5-1; no reliable D call. V shed 4 bases and J shed 1 base, with 6 bases lying between them. CDR1 SGHRS and CDR2 YFSETQ come from the germline V gene. CDR3 length: 13 amino acids.

CDR3 loop: CASSRPGQGLGYGYTF. CDR3 in DNA: TGCGCCAGCAGCAGACCGGGACAGGGATTGGGTTATGGCTACACCTTC. V is TRBV5-1 and J is TRBJ1-2; 9 bases match TRBD1. The CDR3 consists of 16 residues. Germline trimming cut 4 bases from V and 5 bases from J; bases unmatched to any gene: 12. Germline-derived CDR1 and CDR2 are SGHRS and YFSETQ. Full variable domain (missing parts from reference TRBV5-1 and TRBJ1-2): KAGVTQTPRYLIKTRGQQVTLSCSPISGHRSVSWYQQTPGQGLQFLFEYFSETQRNKGNFPGRFSGRQFSNSRSEMNVSTLELGDSALYLCASSRPGQGLGYGYTFGSGTRLTVV.

V usage is TRBV7-8 and J usage is TRBJ2-5; the D is unclear. Trimming took off 1 base at V and 1 base at J, with 10 bases between the two ends. The germline CDR1 and CDR2 sequences are SGHVS and FQNEAQ. The CDR3 is made up of 15 amino acids. CDR3 region: CASSLVGIVQETQYF. CDR3 DNA: TGTGCCAGCAGCTTAGTTGGAATAGTCCAAGAGACCCAGTACTTC.

The chain joins TRBV24-1 to TRBJ2-7; D is perhaps TRBD1 (5 bases). Germline CDR1 and CDR2: KGHDR and SFDVKD. Trimming left V 4 bases short and J 6 bases short, with 18 bases between. CDR3 length: 15 amino acids. CDR3 in amino acids: CATSDPQGAVFEQYF. As DNA, the CDR3 is TGTGCCACCAGTGACCCCCAGGGCGCTGTTTTCGAGCAGTACTTC.

In its sample, this clone was seen once. This chain connects TRBV5-1 to TRBJ2-1, with a tentative D call TRBD2 (6 bases). The CDR3 is made up of 14 amino acids. V was shortened by 0 bases and J by 4 bases, with 8 bases between the two germline ends. Germline values: CDR1 SGHRS, CDR2 YFSETQ. The CDR3 loop is CASSLGDSYNEQFF. DNA of the CDR3: TGCGCCAGCAGCTTGGGGGACTCATACAATGAGCAGTTCTTC. The variable domain in full, completed from reference TRBV5-1 and TRBJ2-1, reads KAGVTQTPRYLIKTRGQQVTLSCSPISGHRSVSWYQQTPGQGLQFLFEYFSETQRNKGNFPGRFSGRQFSNSRSEMNVSTLELGDSALYLCASSLGDSYNEQFFGPGTRLTVL.

This chain joins TRBV5-4 and TRBJ2-2, with TRBD1 matching over 9 bases. Trimming cost V 3 bases and J 6 bases; bases outside gene matches: 6. Germline CDR1 and CDR2: SGHNT and YYREEE (reference sequence). This CDR3 comprises 15 residues. The CDR3 protein is CASSYRDRDPGELFF. The CDR3 DNA sequence: TGTGCCAGCAGCTACCGGGACAGGGACCCCGGGGAGCTGTTTTTT.

V usage is TRBV5-6 and J usage is TRBJ2-7; perhaps TRBD2 as D (5 bases). Germline V gene data show CDR1 as SGHDT and CDR2 as YYEEEE. Trimming pared 0 bases from V and 2 bases from J, leaving 12 bases between. The CDR3 is made up of 15 amino acids. The CDR3 bases are TGTGCCAGCAGCTTGGGAGGACTTAAACCCTACGAGCAGTACTTC. The encoded protein is CASSLGGLKPYEQYF.

J is TRBJ2-2 and V is TRBV30; D gene unclear. The CDR3 is made up of 12 amino acids. In germline, CDR1 is GTSNPN, CDR2 SVGIG (reference sequence). The ends were cut back, 2 bases at V and 5 bases at J, with 6 bases in the middle. The CDR3, as DNA: TGTGCCTGGAGTTTGGGAACCGGGGAGCTGTTTTTT. Protein sequence: CAWSLGTGELFF.

The V gene is TRBV2, the J gene TRBJ2-1, with 7 bases identical to TRBD2. The CDR3 totals 15 residues. After removal of 7 bases from V and 2 bases from J, the junction contained 8 bases not matched to a gene. Germline CDR1 reads SNHLY; CDR2 reads FYNNEI. This CDR3 is CASIGAGAPYNEQFF. The CDR3 bases are TGTGCCAGCATAGGGGCGGGAGCCCCCTACAATGAGCAGTTCTTC. Drawing the rest from reference TRBV2 and TRBJ2-1, the complete variable domain is EPEVTQTPSHQVTQMGQEVILRCVPISNHLYFYWYRQILGQKVEFLVSFYNNEISEKSEIFDDQFSVERPDGSNFTLKIRSTKLEDSAMYFCASIGAGAPYNEQFFGPGTRLTVL.